This T cell receptor (beta chain) stems from a study of blood T cell repertoires in COVID-19. Background on the study: From the United States, Italy and Spain came samples of acute and convalescent COVID-19. T cells, B-cell-depleted T cells, or PBMCs provided the cDNA or gDNA that served as material.

Study processing details: Reference gene primer amplification in the assay estimated nucleated cell counts. The protocol was immunoSEQ multiplex PCR, while the TCRdb copy is restricted to in-frame clones and leaves out a portion. V and J calls and clone size are copied from that table; D and trimming were computed from the DNA. This sample has 200,000 to 300,000 clones, with around 87% found just once. Material: peripheral blood. This TCR was recovered from a man aged 60 to 75 who had recovered from COVID-19.

The CDR3 nucleotides read TGCAGCGTTGATCGAGGGGGCCACAATGAGCAGTTCTTC. Translation: CSVDRGGHNEQFF. This chain connects TRBV29-1 to TRBJ2-1, with TRBD1 matching 7 bases. In germline, CDR1 is SQVTM, CDR2 ANQGSEA. The CDR3 is 13 amino acids. The V segment lost 3 bases and the J segment 5 bases; nucleotides outside the gene matches: 4.